What follows are 9 T cell receptor beta chains derived from one specimen sequenced in a study of CD8 T cells in ankylosing spondylitis. TCRdb used MiXCR to reprocess the 5' RACE reads, holding one entry per CDR3 protein. The data show 250,000 to 350,000 distinct CDR3 sequences, 20% seen once. Input material: blood, either unsorted or a sorted T cell fraction (not recorded which). The source is a male donor with ankylosing spondylitis or in good health (not recorded which).

This clonotype was counted a few times. The chain combines TRBV28 with TRBJ2-1; D may be TRBD2 (6 bases). V lost 5 bases and J 1 base, leaving 15 bases between the germline ends. The CDR3 runs 16 residues. CDR1 MDHEN and CDR2 SYDVKM come from the germline V gene. The CDR3 DNA is TGTGCCAGCAGTGGACTACGGGACTTGTCCTACAATGAGCAGTTCTTC. This codes for CASSGLRDLSYNEQFF.

The chain recombines TRBV5-1 with TRBJ2-7; D unresolved. V was shortened by 5 bases and J by 7 bases, with 16 bases between the two germline ends. The CDR3 is made up of 13 amino acids. CDR1 and CDR2 (germline): SGHRS, YFSETQ. In nucleotides, the CDR3 is TGCGCCAGCAGTTCTGAACCCCTCGGGGAGCAGTACGTC. It encodes CASSSEPLGEQYV.

The rearrangement uses TRBV5-1 and TRBJ2-6; 7 positions agree with TRBD1. The CDR3 extends over 20 amino acids. V lost 0 bases to trimming and J lost 1 base; unmatched junction nucleotides: 13. CDR1 is SGHRS, CDR2 YFSETQ, per germline. The CDR3 nucleotides are TGCGCCAGCAGCTTGGGGGACAGAGCCTCGAGGATTTCTGGGGCCAACGTCCTGACTTTC. Amino acid sequence: CASSLGDRASRISGANVLTF.

The sample holds a few counts of this clonotype. V and J are TRBV6-5 and TRBJ1-4; D might be TRBD1 (5 bases). Germline CDR1 is MNHEY and CDR2 is SVGAGI. V was clipped by 0 bases and J by 5 bases, with 10 bases between them. This CDR3 region has 15 residues. The CDR3 bases are TGTGCCAGCAGTTACTCGGGGGGGTACAATGAAAAACTGTTTTTT. Translating it yields CASSYSGGYNEKLFF.

This clonotype was detected ten times or more. This rearrangement joins TRBV29-1 to TRBJ2-3, with D unclear. Per the germline V gene, CDR1 is SQVTM and CDR2 is ANQGSEA. V shed 4 bases and J shed 5 bases, with 4 bases lying between them. The CDR3 length is 10 residues. The DNA of the CDR3 is TGCAGCGTTGGGGGAGATACGCAGTATTTT. This codes for CSVGGDTQYF.

This clonotype showed up many times. The rearrangement uses TRBV15 and TRBJ1-1; no reliable D call. In germline, CDR1 is LNHNV, CDR2 YYDKDF (reference sequence). The V end was cut by 3 bases, the J end by 5 bases, with 16 bases between. The CDR3 runs 15 residues. The CDR3 DNA reads as TGTGCCACCAGCAGGAACCCTCCGCGGGATACTGAAGCTTTCTTT. Protein: CATSRNPPRDTEAFF.

The gene calls are TRBV24-1 and TRBJ1-5, with D possibly matching TRBD1 (5 bases). V was shortened by 3 bases and J by 8 bases, with 16 bases between the two germline ends. CDR3 size: 15 residues. Germline V gene sequence: CDR1 KGHDR, CDR2 SFDVKD. The CDR3 sequence is CATSDPGTGTEPQHF. The CDR3 coding sequence is TGTGCCACCAGTGATCCCGGGACGGGGACCGAGCCCCAGCATTTT.

The chain is built from TRBV12-3 or TRBV12-4 and TRBJ2-2; D gene unclear. This CDR3 is built from 12 residues. Trimming took 5 bases from V and 8 from J, leaving 9 bases between them. The CDR3 is CASSPLGGELFF. Written as DNA, the CDR3 is TGTGCCAGCAGTCCCCTAGGGGGGGAGCTGTTTTTT.

This clonotype was observed at least ten times. CDR3 amino acids: CASSFVPGGVRETQYF. The CDR3 DNA follows: TGTGCCAGCAGCTTTGTTCCGGGAGGGGTGCGAGAGACCCAGTACTTC. This chain uses TRBV7-2 with TRBJ2-5; 8 positions agree with TRBD2. The length of the CDR3 is 16 residues. After removal of 3 bases from V and 4 bases from J, the junction contained 10 bases not matched to a gene. Germline CDR1 SGHTA, CDR2 FQGNSA.